This T cell receptor beta chain was identified during a study of beta chain features in type 1 diabetes. CDR1 is LGHNA and CDR2 is YSLEER in the germline V gene. This CDR3 is built from 15 residues. The ends were cut back, 2 bases at V and 2 bases at J, with 10 bases in the middle. Expressed TCRB transcripts were sequenced, since all the RNA that had been isolated was reverse transcribed. The method was immunoSEQ multiplex PCR; TCRdb's version includes in-frame clones alone and lacks a portion of them. The repertoire includes approximately 160,000 clones, about 8.1% of them detected once, and approximately 0.65% sits in the top ten.

This rearrangement joins TRBV4-3 to TRBJ1-5, with D uncertain. Sample: central memory CD4+ T cells from blood. The source is a man aged 18 to 30 in good health. The CDR3 DNA follows: TGCGCCAGCAGCCAATCAGTGCAGGGCAATCAGCCCCAGCATTTT. It encodes CASSQSVQGNQPQHF.